This TCR beta chain derives from a study of OX40 agonist ivuxolimab in advanced cancers. TCRdb keeps only in-frame clones here, not all; method: immunoSEQ multiplex PCR. Among 40,000 to 45,000 clones listed, 75% to 85% were seen once. The clonotype comes from an adult with an advanced solid tumor such as melanoma, head and neck, liver or kidney cancer. The specimen was CD4+ or CD8+ T cells sorted from blood, collected in a trial of the OX40 agonist ivuxolimab.

DNA of the CDR3: TGTGCCAGCAGCCCCCACCCCAGCGGGTCTTCCAATGAGCAGTTCTTC. This sequence encodes CASSPHPSGSSNEQFF. The rearrangement joins TRBV4-2 to TRBJ2-1; possibly TRBD2 for D (6 bases). This CDR3 is built from 16 residues. Germline loops: CDR1 LGHNA, CDR2 YNFKEQ. Deletions cut 4 bases from V and 6 bases from J, with 19 bases between.